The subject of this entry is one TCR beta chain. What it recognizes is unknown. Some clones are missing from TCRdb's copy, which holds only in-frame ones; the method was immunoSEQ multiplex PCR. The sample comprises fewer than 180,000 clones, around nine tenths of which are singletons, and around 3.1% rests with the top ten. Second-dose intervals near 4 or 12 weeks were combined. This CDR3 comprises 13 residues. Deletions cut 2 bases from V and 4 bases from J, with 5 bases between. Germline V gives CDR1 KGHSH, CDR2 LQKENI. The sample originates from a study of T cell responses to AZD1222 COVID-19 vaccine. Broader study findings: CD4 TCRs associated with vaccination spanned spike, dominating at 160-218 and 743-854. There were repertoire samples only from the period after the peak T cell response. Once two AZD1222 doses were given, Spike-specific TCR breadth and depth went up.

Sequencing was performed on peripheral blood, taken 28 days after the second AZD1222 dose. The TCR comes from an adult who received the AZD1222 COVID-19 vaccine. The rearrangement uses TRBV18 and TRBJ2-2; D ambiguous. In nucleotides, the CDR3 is TGTGCCAGCTCACCATTACCCACCGGGGAGCTGTTTTTT. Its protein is CASSPLPTGELFF.